The 32 T cell receptor beta chains reported below all come from one sample, sequenced in a study of shared clonotypes between healthy human individuals. Using immunoSEQ multiplex PCR, the repertoire was profiled, and TCRdb retains in-frame clones only, with some absent. The sample includes 2,500,000 or so clones, roughly 90% seen only once; the top ten take more than 0.35%. The sequenced sample consisted of naive CD4+ T cells from PBMCs. Subset given: CD45RA+ positively selected. The receptors were sampled from a man between 18 and 29 years old in good health. Some clones in this sample may be carry-over from other donors' samples.

This sequence joins TRBV7-3 and TRBJ2-1; no clear D. Per the germline V gene, CDR1 is SGHTA and CDR2 is FQGTGA. Deletions cut 0 bases from V and 7 bases from J, with 10 bases between. This CDR3 spans 14 amino acids. The CDR3 loop is CASSLTWLANEQFF. CDR3 DNA: TGTGCCAGCAGCTTAACTTGGCTGGCTAATGAGCAGTTCTTC.

V and J are TRBV28 and TRBJ2-7, with D hard to call. CDR1 is MDHEN, CDR2 SYDVKM, per germline. CDR3 size: 14 residues. V dropped 2 bases and J dropped 0 bases, with 8 bases sitting between them. The CDR3 DNA reads as TGTGCCAGCAGTTTACTCAGTCTCTCCTACGAGCAGTACTTC. Its translation is CASSLLSLSYEQYF.

This chain links TRBV5-1 with TRBJ2-2, with unresolved D. Trimming shortened V by 1 base and J by 7 bases, and 5 bases separated the two germline ends. CDR3 length equals 12 residues. CDR1 is SGHRS, CDR2 YFSETQ, per germline. Here the CDR3 reads CASSLPDGELFF. CDR3 coding DNA: TGCGCCAGCAGCTTGCCGGACGGGGAGCTGTTTTTT.

The chain recombines TRBV7-2 with TRBJ2-3; TRBD1 is a possible D gene (6 bases). Trimming cost V 2 bases and J 1 base, with 10 bases left between them. Looked up from germline, CDR1 is SGHTA and CDR2 is FQGNSA. CDR3 length: 15 amino acids. The DNA for the CDR3 is TGTGCCAGCAGCTTAAAGGGACAAGGCACAGATACGCAGTATTTT. Translated, it gives CASSLKGQGTDTQYF.

The CDR3 DNA sequence: TGTGCCAGCAGCTTAGAAGCTAGCGGGAGGGCCCCAGATACGCAGTATTTT. Translating gives CASSLEASGRAPDTQYF. This chain joins TRBV13 and TRBJ2-3, with 12 bases identical to TRBD2. The germline V gene encodes CDR1 PRHDT and CDR2 FYEKMQ (reference sequence). V dropped 1 base and J dropped 4; count of bases not matched to a gene: 6. CDR3 size: 17 residues.

The gene calls are TRBV5-1 and TRBJ2-5; TRBD2 is a possible D gene (6 bases). The germline gives CDR1 SGHRS, CDR2 YFSETQ. V was trimmed by 0 bases and J by 9 bases, leaving 24 bases between them. There are 17 residues in the CDR3. For the CDR3, the DNA is TGCGCCAGCAGCTTGGCTGTCCCCCCTAGCGATATAAGTCCCCAGTACTTC. This encodes CASSLAVPPSDISPQYF.

The chain has TRBV28 and TRBJ2-1, with a possible D match to TRBD2 (6 bases). There are 15 residues in the CDR3. Trimming took 9 bases from V and 3 from J, leaving 18 bases between them. CDR1 and CDR2 from the germline V gene are MDHEN and SYDVKM. CDR3 coding DNA: TGTGCCAGTCACTTGCGCCAGACTAGCTACAATGAGCAGTTCTTC. Its translation is CASHLRQTSYNEQFF.

This clone was detected only once. The chain employs TRBV5-1 and TRBJ1-1; possible D gene TRBD1, 6 bases. The V end was cut by 0 bases, the J end by 4 bases, with 16 bases between. This CDR3 comprises 16 residues. CDR1 and CDR2 from the germline V gene are SGHRS and YFSETQ. The CDR3 protein is CASSLVLGGQGTEAFF. The CDR3 nucleotides read TGCGCCAGCAGCTTGGTGCTCGGGGGGCAGGGCACTGAAGCTTTCTTT.

The chain is built from TRBV2 and TRBJ2-1; 10 positions match TRBD1. V lost 7 bases to trimming and J lost 0 bases; unmatched junction nucleotides: 21. The CDR3 has 21 residues. Germline V gene sequence: CDR1 SNHLY, CDR2 FYNNEI. CDR3 protein: CASIQGAPGTGEGRSYNEQFF. CDR3 sequence (DNA): TGTGCCAGCATCCAAGGGGCGCCCGGGACAGGGGAGGGCCGCTCCTACAATGAGCAGTTCTTC.

The chain recombines TRBV11-1 with TRBJ2-7, with 7 bases fitting TRBD2. From germline, CDR1 is SGHAT and CDR2 FQDESV (reference sequence). This CDR3 contains 16 residues. The V segment lost 2 bases and the J segment 7 bases; nucleotides outside the gene matches: 14. The CDR3 DNA is TGTGCCAGCAGCTTACGTCGCGGGAGAGCGTCGGAAGAGCAGTACTTC. Its protein product is CASSLRRGRASEEQYF.

This chain connects TRBV19 to TRBJ2-2; no clear D gene. The CDR3 has 11 residues. Germline CDR1 reads LNHDA; CDR2 reads SQIVND (reference sequence). V gave up 5 bases and J gave up 8 bases, with 6 bases separating them. This CDR3 is CASSFMGELFF. Written as DNA, the CDR3 is TGTGCCAGTAGTTTCATGGGGGAGCTGTTTTTT.

In this sample, this clone turned up once. The CDR3 loop is CASSEGTRLTDTQYF. DNA of the CDR3: TGCGCCAGCAGCGAAGGGACACGACTCACAGATACGCAGTATTTT. This chain connects TRBV5-1 to TRBJ2-3; weak D call: TRBD1 (6 bases). V dropped 4 bases and J dropped 2 bases, with 14 bases sitting between them. Germline V gene sequence: CDR1 SGHRS, CDR2 YFSETQ. The CDR3 is 15 amino acids.

J is TRBJ2-5 and V is TRBV5-1; a weak D match, TRBD1 (5 bases). V was pared by 3 bases and J by 4 bases, with 13 bases between. Germline values: CDR1 SGHRS, CDR2 YFSETQ. This CDR3 has 14 amino acids. As DNA, the CDR3 is TGCGCCAGCAGCTCCTTGGGGCCGGGAGAGACCCAGTACTTC. Translating it yields CASSSLGPGETQYF.

The genes are TRBV7-3 and TRBJ2-7; D could derive from TRBD1 or TRBD2 (5 bases each). CDR3 length: 19 residues. V dropped 1 base and J dropped 0 bases, with 22 bases sitting between them. CDR1 is SGHTA, CDR2 FQGTGA, per germline. This CDR3 is CASSLKPLTGTESSYEQYF. The DNA of the CDR3 is TGTGCCAGCAGCTTAAAGCCACTTACCGGGACCGAGAGCTCCTACGAGCAGTACTTC.

This clone occurred once. The chain uses TRBV28 and TRBJ2-1; 11 bases map to TRBD1. From germline, CDR1 is MDHEN and CDR2 SYDVKM. This CDR3 is built from 17 residues. V was clipped by 6 bases and J by 5 bases; unmatched bases: 12. DNA for the CDR3: TGTGCCAGCAGCCTAACCCGGGACAGGGGGACCCACAATGAGCAGTTCTTC. It translates to CASSLTRDRGTHNEQFF.

The CDR3 DNA sequence: TGCGCCAGCAGCAAGGGTATAACGGGCACCGGGGAGCTGTTTTTT. Translating it yields CASSKGITGTGELFF. This chain links TRBV5-1 with TRBJ2-2; D not certain. V lost 4 bases and J lost 4, with 14 bases in between. This CDR3 contains 15 residues. Germline V gene lookup returns CDR1 SGHRS and CDR2 YFSETQ.

This clone has just a few counts. The chain uses TRBV10-3 and TRBJ1-1; perhaps TRBD1 as D (6 bases). V was cut by 4 bases and J by 4 bases, with 13 bases left in between. Per the germline V gene, CDR1 is ENHRY and CDR2 is SYGVKD. This CDR3 is 14 amino acids long. This CDR3 reads CAISGTGLGTEAFF. The CDR3 DNA reads as TGTGCCATCAGTGGTACAGGGCTGGGCACTGAAGCTTTCTTT.

J is TRBJ1-3 and V is TRBV25-1; the match to TRBD1 covers 7 bases. Germline V CDR1 and CDR2: MGHDK, SYGVNS. The CDR3 has 16 residues. J gave up 0 bases and V 0 bases, and 2 bases lay outside the gene matches. Here the CDR3 reads CASSEYSGGSGNTIYF. DNA for the CDR3: TGTGCCAGCAGTGAATACTCAGGGGGCTCTGGAAACACCATATATTTT.

This rearrangement joins TRBV9 to TRBJ1-1, with D unresolved. Trimming took off 5 bases at V and 13 bases at J, with 6 bases between the two ends. Germline assignment: CDR1 SGDLS and CDR2 YYNGEE. This CDR3 spans 8 amino acids. The CDR3 here is CASRWGFF. The DNA of the CDR3 is TGTGCCAGCAGGTGGGGTTTCTTT. Full variable domain (remainder filled in from reference TRBV9 and TRBJ1-1): DSGVTQTPKHLITATGQRVTLRCSPRSGDLSVYWYQQSLDQGLQFLIQYYNGEERAKGNILERFSAQQFPDLHSELNLSSLELGDSALYFCASRWGFFGQGTRLTVV.

This chain connects TRBV28 to TRBJ2-7, with a tentative D call TRBD2 (6 bases). The CDR3 sequence is 14 residues long. Germline CDR1 MDHEN, CDR2 SYDVKM. V dropped 6 bases and J dropped 3 bases, with 15 bases sitting between them. The CDR3 reads CASSVVAVNYEQYF. In DNA form, the CDR3 reads TGTGCCAGCAGCGTCGTAGCGGTGAACTACGAGCAGTACTTC. Complete variable domain (other parts from reference TRBV28 and TRBJ2-7): DVKVTQSSRYLVKRTGEKVFLECVQDMDHENMFWYRQDPGLGLRLIYFSYDVKMKEKGDIPEGYSVSREKKERFSLILESASTNQTSMYLCASSVVAVNYEQYFGPGTRLTVT.

In DNA, the CDR3 is TGCGCCAGCAGCTCGACAAACGCGGGATTGGGCGAGCAGTTCTTC. It yields the protein CASSSTNAGLGEQFF. The chain combines TRBV5-1 with TRBJ2-1; a weak D match, TRBD2 (6 bases). Germline V lookup: CDR1 SGHRS, CDR2 YFSETQ. Trimming took 3 bases from V and 10 from J, leaving 20 bases between them. The CDR3 consists of 15 residues.

The V and J genes are TRBV28 and TRBJ2-7; D not certain. Germline lookup yields CDR1 MDHEN and CDR2 SYDVKM. This CDR3 comprises 13 residues. V was shortened by 7 bases and J by 2 bases, with 12 bases between the two germline ends. The CDR3 nucleotides read TGTGCCAGCACCCCCTCCCTAACCTACGAGCAGTACTTC. Its translation: CASTPSLTYEQYF.

The rearrangement joins TRBV5-1 to TRBJ2-3; no clear D. The germline V gene encodes CDR1 SGHRS and CDR2 YFSETQ. V dropped 4 bases and J dropped 0 bases, with 18 bases sitting between them. This CDR3 region has 17 residues. The CDR3 sequence: CASSIPLGSQSTDTQYF. The DNA for the CDR3 is TGCGCCAGCAGCATACCCCTAGGTTCCCAAAGCACAGATACGCAGTATTTT.

This rearrangement joins TRBV5-1 to TRBJ2-1; 8 positions agree with TRBD2. There are 18 residues in the CDR3. V shed 1 base, J shed 7 bases, and the junction held 16 bases outside the gene matches. CDR1 is SGHRS and CDR2 is YFSETQ in the germline V gene. This CDR3 reads CASSLPLAGGLGGNEQFF. CDR3 in DNA: TGCGCCAGCAGCTTGCCGCTAGCGGGTGGCCTCGGCGGTAATGAGCAGTTCTTC.

This clone was observed a single time. The chain combines TRBV5-1 with TRBJ2-5; TRBD2 might be the D (6 bases). The last part of the DNA fits TRBJ2-7 better; the J call may be wrong. The germline CDR1 and CDR2 sequences are SGHRS and YFSETQ. The CDR3 has 15 residues. CDR3 in DNA: TGCGCCAGCAGCTTGTTCGAGCTCGGGGGAAACGAGCAGTACTTC. This translates into CASSLFELGGNEQYF.

This chain links TRBV4-2 with TRBJ2-1; the match to TRBD2 covers 7 bases. The germline V gene has CDR1 LGHNA and CDR2 YNFKEQ. Trimming at V came to 6 bases and at J to 6 bases, leaving 14 bases not matched to a gene. The CDR3 runs to 16 residues. CDR3 region: CASRINGGSLVNEQFF. The CDR3, as DNA: TGTGCCAGCAGAATTAACGGGGGGAGCCTCGTCAATGAGCAGTTCTTC.

This clone appeared a few times. The chain carries TRBV2 and TRBJ1-2; no firm D call. V gave up 7 bases and J gave up 8 bases, with 14 bases separating them. CDR1 is SNHLY, CDR2 FYNNEI, per germline. This CDR3 has 12 residues. The CDR3 DNA reads TGTGCCAGCACTGCTGAGGCAGGAGGCTACACCTTC. Encoded protein: CASTAEAGGYTF.

This chain links TRBV7-3 with TRBJ2-2, with D possibly being TRBD1 (6 bases). Germline V lookup: CDR1 SGHTA, CDR2 FQGTGA. V lost 5 bases, J lost 1 base, and 11 bases lay in between. The CDR3 runs 15 residues. CDR3 protein: CASSKLTGNTGELFF. As DNA, the CDR3 is TGTGCCAGCAGCAAACTGACAGGGAACACCGGGGAGCTGTTTTTT. The variable domain in full, with the rest retrieved from reference TRBV7-3 and TRBJ2-2, is GAGVSQTPSNKVTEKGKYVELRCDPISGHTALYWYRQSLGQGPEFLIYFQGTGAADDSGLPNDRFFAVRPEGSVSTLKIQRTERGDSAVYLCASSKLTGNTGELFFGEGSRLTVL.

To note about this clone: Other nucleotide sequences in the sample specify the same CDR3. The rearrangement joins TRBV7-3 to TRBJ2-1; D perhaps matches TRBD1 (5 bases). CDR1 is SGHTA, CDR2 FQGTGA, per germline. The CDR3 runs 14 residues. V lost 4 bases to trimming and J lost 2 bases, with 9 bases between them. The CDR3 is CASSSTGTYNEQFF. In DNA form, the CDR3 reads TGTGCCAGCAGCTCTACAGGCACCTACAATGAGCAGTTCTTC. The full variable domain, with the rest looked up from reference TRBV7-3 and TRBJ2-1, is GAGVSQTPSNKVTEKGKYVELRCDPISGHTALYWYRQSLGQGPEFLIYFQGTGAADDSGLPNDRFFAVRPEGSVSTLKIQRTERGDSAVYLCASSSTGTYNEQFFGPGTRLTVL.

The chain uses TRBV6-5 and TRBJ2-4; D remains ambiguous. V was shortened by 2 bases and J by 6 bases, with 14 bases between the two germline ends. The CDR3 spans 15 residues. Germline CDR1 and CDR2: MNHEY and SVGAGI. Here the CDR3 DNA reads TGTGCCAGCAGTTACACCAGGACCTCTTTAAACATTCAGTACTTC. Translating gives CASSYTRTSLNIQYF.

This clone was seen only a few times. The V gene is TRBV2, the J gene TRBJ1-5, with a possible D match to TRBD1 (6 bases). CDR1 is SNHLY and CDR2 is FYNNEI in the germline V gene. The length of the CDR3 is 11 residues. V shed 6 bases and J shed 8 bases, with 8 bases lying between them. The CDR3 sequence is CASRAGEPQHF. CDR3 coding DNA: TGTGCCAGCAGGGCAGGGGAGCCCCAGCATTTT.

The chain joins TRBV10-3 to TRBJ1-1; tentative D call: TRBD1 (5 bases). With 5 bases removed from V and 3 bases from J, the gap between germline ends came to 7 bases. The CDR3 has 12 residues. Looked up from germline, CDR1 is ENHRY and CDR2 is SYGVKD. The CDR3, as DNA: TGTGCCATCAGTCCCAGGGACACTGAAGCTTTCTTT. This translates into CAISPRDTEAFF.